This T cell receptor (beta chain) was captured in a study of regulatory T cells in long-lasting Graves disease. Findings and caveats of the study: Newly diagnosed patients shared more than 750 public clonotypes; persistent patients shared about 2,500. Persistent disease exhibited a predilection for TRBV28, TRBJ1-2 and TRBJ2-5.

With iRepertoire HTBI primers and Arm-PCR of CDR3 regions, TCR beta libraries were built. One entry per CDR3 protein results from TCRdb running MiXCR on the multiplex PCR reads. The table lists 400,000 to 550,000 distinct CDR3 sequences, about 15% of them singletons. In its sample, this clonotype was seen a few times. Its antigen is unidentified. The CDR3 loop spans 12 amino acids. Trimming left V 11 bases short and J 0 bases short, with 11 bases between. CDR1 SGHAT and CDR2 FQNNGV come from the germline V gene. The time point is: newly diagnosed GD, antithyroid drugs for less than 3 months. Researchers made the TCR library from RNA that was extracted from PBMCs. These sequences were also reported in another study, on T cells in Graves' hyperthyroidism and ophthalmopathy. That work states: Separating ophthalmopathy from stable hyperthyroidism was achieved by a 13 V-J model.

The receptor was isolated from a woman in her twenties or thirties with Graves disease. The V call is TRBV11-2, the J call TRBJ2-7, with D possibly being TRBD1 (6 bases). The specimen was peripheral blood mononuclear cells (PBMCs), collected at new diagnosis, from a patient treated with antithyroid drugs. CDR3 in amino acids: CAVGQSSYEQYF. In nucleotides, the CDR3 is TGTGCCGTAGGACAGAGCTCCTACGAGCAGTACTTC.